This record looks at one T cell receptor beta chain sequence and its context. Its target is unknown. Its ends do not fully match the called genes, so a read error is possible. RNA was extracted from bulk tissue without any cell sorting. Newly diagnosed lung cancer patients had thoracic surgery in China, August–November 2014, without prior chemotherapy. This entry comes from a study of tumor and adjacent non-tumor tissue in lung cancer. Study-wide background: Patients were aged 31 to 76, fewer than twelve men and roughly 5 women, stage I to III.

The CDR3 runs 12 residues. From germline, CDR1 is ENHRY and CDR2 SYGVKD. TCRbeta libraries were built with three rounds of nested PCR, modified from ARM-PCR. TCRdb recomputed calls from the multiplex PCR reads with MiXCR, one row per CDR3 protein. The repertoire includes approximately 70,000 distinct CDR3 sequences, more than 70% of them detected once, and 28% sits in the top ten. Findings of the study overall: Tumor repertoires had a smaller top 100 clone share than normal lung. TCR diversity was significantly greater in tumor than normal lung tissue.

The chain links TRBV10-3 to TRBJ2-5; D is ambiguous. The sequence was collected from a man aged 55 to 69 with non-small cell lung cancer. The sequencing sample was made of lung tumor tissue. The CDR3 coding sequence is TGTGCCAACAGAACCCTACAAGAGACTCAGTACTTC. Translated: CANRTLQETQYF.